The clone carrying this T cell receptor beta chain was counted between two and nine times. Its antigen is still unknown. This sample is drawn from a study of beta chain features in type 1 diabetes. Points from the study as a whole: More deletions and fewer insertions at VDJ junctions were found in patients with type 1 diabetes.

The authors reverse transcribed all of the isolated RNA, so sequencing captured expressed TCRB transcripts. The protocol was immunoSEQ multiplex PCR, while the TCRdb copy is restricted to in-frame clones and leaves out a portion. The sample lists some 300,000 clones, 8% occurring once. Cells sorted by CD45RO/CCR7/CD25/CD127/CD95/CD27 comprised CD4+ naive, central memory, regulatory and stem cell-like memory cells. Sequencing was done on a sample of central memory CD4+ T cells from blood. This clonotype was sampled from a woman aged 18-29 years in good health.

CDR3 coding DNA: TGTGCCAGCAGCGTCTTGGCGGGAACCTACGAGCAGTACTTC. Protein product: CASSVLAGTYEQYF. The V gene is TRBV9, the J gene TRBJ2-7; the D gene is possibly TRBD2 (6 bases). This CDR3 is 14 amino acids long. The V and J ends lost 2 bases and 2 bases respectively, with 11 bases between them. Germline lookup yields CDR1 SGDLS and CDR2 YYNGEE.